The sequence of this T cell receptor (beta chain) was determined in a study of cytomegalovirus exposure and HLA in healthy donors. The CDR3 totals 13 residues. CDR1 is SQVTM and CDR2 is ANQGSEA in the germline V gene. V dropped 7 bases and J dropped 2 bases, with 12 bases sitting between them. Both 60 Vbeta primers and 13 Jbeta primers went into the PCR. Generated by immunoSEQ multiplex PCR, the TCRdb table keeps only in-frame clones and is missing some. This sample's table has about 40,000 clones. Study-level results: Cytomegalovirus-associated status was assigned to roughly 160 TCR beta chains.

Notes on this clone: Its antigen remains unknown.

The J gene is TRBJ2-1, the V gene TRBV29-1; no firm D call. This receptor was obtained from a male donor in good health and CMV-seronegative. The sample consisted of PBMCs. The CDR3 loop reads CSDGGATYNEQFF. CDR3 DNA: TGCAGCGACGGCGGCGCCACCTACAATGAGCAGTTCTTC.